A selection of T cell receptor beta chains follows, all from one sample in a study of T cells in Graves' hyperthyroidism and ophthalmopathy. TCRdb used MiXCR to reprocess the multiplex PCR reads, holding one entry per CDR3 protein. The table has around 380,000 distinct CDR3 sequences, roughly 13% seen once. Sequenced material: blood. These receptors all stem from a man aged 30 to 45 with Graves' hyperthyroidism that later progressed to Graves' ophthalmopathy. CDR3s include the opening cysteine and the closing phenylalanine or tryptophan. Fields, in order: clone size, D gene, J gene, CDR3 length, V gene, CDR3 DNA, CDR3 protein. A D gene is named only where the DNA matches it firmly. Clone sizes are given selectively: once, few, many, or a class where the clone is expanded.

size: NA
D: TRBD2
J: TRBJ2-1
length: 18
V: TRBV13
DNA: TGTGCCAGCAGCTTAGGGTCTAGCGGGGGGGACCCCTACAATGAGCAGTTCTTC
CDR3: CASSLGSSGGDPYNEQFF

size: NA
D: NA
J: TRBJ1-1
length: 15
V: TRBV28
DNA: TGTGCCAGCAGTTCATACAGCTACCTGAACACTGAAGCTTTCTTT
CDR3: CASSSYSYLNTEAFF

size: many
D: TRBD1
J: TRBJ1-1
length: 11
V: TRBV20-1
DNA: TGCAGTGCTAGGGGACAGACTGAAGCTTTCTTT
CDR3: CSARGQTEAFF

size: NA
D: TRBD1
J: TRBJ2-5
length: 14
V: TRBV9
DNA: TGTGCCAGCAGCGTAACAGGGGTCCAAGAGACCCAGTACTTC
CDR3: CASSVTGVQETQYF

size: many
D: TRBD1
J: TRBJ1-1
length: 15
V: TRBV9
DNA: TGTGCCAGCAGCACCCACAGGGGGCCGAACACTGAAGCTTTCTTT
CDR3: CASSTHRGPNTEAFF

size: many
D: TRBD1
J: TRBJ1-4
length: 13
V: TRBV30
DNA: TGTGCCGGTCAACAGGGGGCGGATGAAAAACTGTTTTTT
CDR3: CAGQQGADEKLFF

size: few
D: NA
J: TRBJ2-1
length: 18
V: TRBV5-6
DNA: TGTGCCAGCAGCTTGGTATTTGGTGGGCCTTATTCCTACAATGAGCAGTTCTTC
CDR3: CASSLVFGGPYSYNEQFF

size: few
D: TRBD1
J: TRBJ1-1
length: 14
V: TRBV5-5
DNA: TGTGCCAGCAGCTCGGTAGACAGGGGAGCTGAAGCTTTCTTT
CDR3: CASSSVDRGAEAFF

size: few
D: NA
J: TRBJ2-3
length: 17
V: TRBV5-1
DNA: TGCGCCAGCAGCTGGACAACTACAGGTGGGGCAGGAGATACGCAGTATTTT
CDR3: CASSWTTTGGAGDTQYF

size: NA
D: TRBD1
J: TRBJ1-5
length: 14
V: TRBV12-5
DNA: TGTGCTAGTGGTTTGGTCCCAGGGGGTCAGCCCCAGCATTTT
CDR3: CASGLVPGGQPQHF

size: many
D: NA
J: TRBJ1-6
length: 14
V: TRBV9
DNA: TGTGCCAGCAGCGAGGCGAGTCGCAATTCACCCCTCCACTTT
CDR3: CASSEASRNSPLHF

size: NA
D: NA
J: TRBJ1-3
length: 13
V: TRBV6-1
DNA: TGTGCCAGCAGTGGGGTAAATGGAAACACCATATATTTT
CDR3: CASSGVNGNTIYF

size: NA
D: NA
J: TRBJ1-6
length: 17
V: TRBV20-1
DNA: TGCAGTGCTAGAGATTCGGAGAGGGGCTCCTATAATTCACCCCTCCACTTT
CDR3: CSARDSERGSYNSPLHF

size: many
D: TRBD2
J: TRBJ2-5
length: 15
V: TRBV12-3/TRBV12-4
DNA: TGTGCCAGCAGACCCGGGACTAGCGGACAAGAGACCCAGTACTTC
CDR3: CASRPGTSGQETQYF

size: many
D: NA
J: TRBJ1-1
length: 12
V: TRBV12-3/TRBV12-4
DNA: TGTGCCAGCAGACTAGGGAACACTGAAGCTTTCTTT
CDR3: CASRLGNTEAFF

size: many
D: TRBD1
J: TRBJ2-2
length: 16
V: TRBV9
DNA: TGTGCCAGCAGCGTAGTGCGGACAGGGTCTACCGGGGAGCTGTTTTTT
CDR3: CASSVVRTGSTGELFF

size: few
D: NA
J: TRBJ1-4
length: 15
V: TRBV4-1
DNA: TGCGCCAGCAGCCCGAAGGAGGGGGCTAATGAAAAACTGTTTTTT
CDR3: CASSPKEGANEKLFF

size: NA
D: NA
J: TRBJ2-7
length: 13
V: TRBV20-1
DNA: TGCAGTGCCGGGGGAACCCCCTATTACGAGCAGTACTTC
CDR3: CSAGGTPYYEQYF

size: few
D: NA
J: TRBJ2-3
length: 14
V: TRBV5-6
DNA: TGTGCCAGCAGCTTGAACGGGCCCACAGATACGCAGTATTTT
CDR3: CASSLNGPTDTQYF

size: few
D: TRBD1
J: TRBJ2-5
length: 17
V: TRBV5-4
DNA: TGTGCCAGCAGCCCACCCAACAGGAAACAGGGGGGAGAGACCCAGTACTTC
CDR3: CASSPPNRKQGGETQYF

size: few
D: NA
J: TRBJ1-6
length: 15
V: TRBV6-1
DNA: TGTGCCAGCAGTTCCGCCAGGGGTTATAATTCACCCCTCCACTTT
CDR3: CASSSARGYNSPLHF

size: few
D: TRBD2
J: TRBJ2-1
length: 19
V: TRBV20-1
DNA: TGCAGTGCTAGAGATCGGGGGAATTTAGCGGGGGCCTTCTACAATGGGCAGTTCTTC
CDR3: CSARDRGNLAGAFYNGQFF

size: many
D: NA
J: TRBJ1-5
length: 14
V: TRBV28
DNA: TGTGCCAGCAGTATAACCAGGGGCGATCAGCCCCAGCATTTT
CDR3: CASSITRGDQPQHF

size: few
D: NA
J: TRBJ2-1
length: 16
V: TRBV9
DNA: TGTGCCAGCAGCGTAGGGAGCGGGTTGTATGTGAATGAGCAGTTCTTC
CDR3: CASSVGSGLYVNEQFF

size: many
D: NA
J: TRBJ1-6
length: 13
V: TRBV3-1
DNA: TGTGCCAGCAGCCCAGAATTCGGCGCCCCCCTCCACTTT
CDR3: CASSPEFGAPLHF

size: few
D: NA
J: TRBJ1-4
length: 13
V: TRBV12-5
DNA: TGTGCTAGTGGTTTGAACCTCAATGAAAAACTGTTTTTT
CDR3: CASGLNLNEKLFF

size: NA
D: NA
J: TRBJ1-5
length: 15
V: TRBV7-6
DNA: TGTGCCAGCAGCTTAGGATCAGGTACGGGGCAGCCCCAGCATTTT
CDR3: CASSLGSGTGQPQHF

size: many
D: NA
J: TRBJ1-2
length: 14
V: TRBV24-1
DNA: TGTGCCACCAGTGGGGAAGGAGGCCCCTATGGCTACACCTTC
CDR3: CATSGEGGPYGYTF

size: many
D: NA
J: TRBJ2-1
length: 15
V: TRBV6-5
DNA: TGTGCCAGCAGTTACGACCTAGACAGGCTCAATGAGCAGTTCTTC
CDR3: CASSYDLDRLNEQFF

size: NA
D: NA
J: TRBJ2-6
length: 17
V: TRBV7-9
DNA: TGTGCCAGCAGCCCTCGAGGCGGAGGTAATGGGGCCAACGTCCTGACTTTC
CDR3: CASSPRGGGNGANVLTF

size: many
D: NA
J: TRBJ1-1
length: 16
V: TRBV10-3
DNA: TGTGCCGCCCACAGGGACATCTTTCATACTAACACTGAAGCTTTCTTT
CDR3: CAAHRDIFHTNTEAFF

size: many
D: NA
J: TRBJ2-7
length: 17
V: TRBV11-2
DNA: TGTGCCAGCAGCTCTTCGAAGGGCGCGCCTCGGGCCTACGAGCAGTACTTC
CDR3: CASSSSKGAPRAYEQYF

size: many
D: NA
J: TRBJ1-1
length: 12
V: TRBV29-1
DNA: TGCAGCGTTCCCCCGGGGAACACTGAAGCTTTCTTT
CDR3: CSVPPGNTEAFF

size: many
D: NA
J: TRBJ2-1
length: 13
V: TRBV28
DNA: TGTGCCAGCACTAAGGACAACTACAATGAGCAGTTCTTC
CDR3: CASTKDNYNEQFF

size: NA
D: NA
J: TRBJ2-1
length: 13
V: TRBV28
DNA: TGTGCCACCCTGAGGGGGATCTACAATGAGCAGTTCTTC
CDR3: CATLRGIYNEQFF

size: few
D: NA
J: TRBJ2-5
length: 14
V: TRBV18
DNA: TGTGCCAGCTCACCAGGGTACAGCAAAGAGACCCAGTACTTC
CDR3: CASSPGYSKETQYF

size: NA
D: NA
J: TRBJ1-6
length: 17
V: TRBV9
DNA: TGTGCCAGCAGCTCTCACAGGTCGCACGGGGATAATTCACCCCTCCACTTT
CDR3: CASSSHRSHGDNSPLHF

size: many
D: NA
J: TRBJ2-3
length: 13
V: TRBV10-3
DNA: TGTGCCATCAGGGGGATCAACAAAGATACGCAGTATTTT
CDR3: CAIRGINKDTQYF

size: medium-sized
D: NA
J: TRBJ2-7
length: 15
V: TRBV7-2
DNA: TGTGCCAGCAGCTTGCAGTCTGGCCCGACGGACGAGCAGTACTTC
CDR3: CASSLQSGPTDEQYF

size: many
D: TRBD2
J: TRBJ2-3
length: 16
V: TRBV12-3/TRBV12-4
DNA: TGTGCCAGCACCCCGACTGTGGGACTAGCTGCAGATACGCAGTATTTT
CDR3: CASTPTVGLAADTQYF

size: few
D: NA
J: TRBJ1-2
length: 15
V: TRBV12-3/TRBV12-4
DNA: TGTGCCAGCAGTTTCCGTAGGCCGACTAACTATGGCTACACCTTC
CDR3: CASSFRRPTNYGYTF

size: once
D: TRBD1
J: TRBJ2-7
length: 15
V: TRBV20-1
DNA: TGCAGTGCTAGCTCCCGGGACAGGGGAAGTGACGAGCAGTGCTTC
CDR3: CSASSRDRGSDEQCF

size: few
D: NA
J: TRBJ2-5
length: 14
V: TRBV5-4
DNA: TGTGCCAGCAGCTTGTTTCAGGGATTGGAGACCCAGTACTTC
CDR3: CASSLFQGLETQYF

size: many
D: NA
J: TRBJ1-1
length: 12
V: TRBV2
DNA: TGTGCCAGCAGTGAAGGGGTAACTGAAGCTTTCTTT
CDR3: CASSEGVTEAFF

size: few
D: NA
J: TRBJ2-7
length: 15
V: TRBV11-2
DNA: TGTGCCAGCAGTTCCCAGAGGGCGTTGTCCTACGAGCAGTACTTC
CDR3: CASSSQRALSYEQYF

size: NA
D: NA
J: TRBJ1-1
length: 9
V: TRBV7-9
DNA: TGTGCCAGCAGCTTATTCTCTTTCTTT
CDR3: CASSLFSFF

size: many
D: TRBD2
J: TRBJ2-7
length: 14
V: TRBV20-1
DNA: TGCAGTGCTAAGACTAGCGGGGGGCCAGGGGAGCAGTACTTC
CDR3: CSAKTSGGPGEQYF

size: many
D: TRBD2
J: TRBJ2-3
length: 15
V: TRBV4-1
DNA: TGCGCCAGCAGCGCGCTAGCGGGGGACACAGATACGCAGTATTTT
CDR3: CASSALAGDTDTQYF

size: NA
D: NA
J: TRBJ2-7
length: 15
V: TRBV4-1
DNA: TGCGCCAGCAGCCAGCCAGACATCCGCCCCTACGAGCAGTACTTC
CDR3: CASSQPDIRPYEQYF

size: NA
D: NA
J: TRBJ1-6
length: 15
V: TRBV6-1
DNA: TGTGCCAGCGGCATCAGGGACACCTATAATTCACCCCTCCACTTT
CDR3: CASGIRDTYNSPLHF

size: many
D: NA
J: TRBJ1-2
length: 15
V: TRBV3-1
DNA: TGTGCCAGCAGCGCCGACAGGTCGTTCGACTATGGCTACACCTTC
CDR3: CASSADRSFDYGYTF

size: few
D: NA
J: TRBJ1-5
length: 15
V: TRBV28
DNA: TGTGCCAGCAGCCGTGGACAATATAGCAATCAGCCCCAGCATTTT
CDR3: CASSRGQYSNQPQHF

size: many
D: TRBD1
J: TRBJ1-1
length: 16
V: TRBV2
DNA: TGTGCCAGCAGTCCCAGGGGGGGGGCGATGAACACTGAAGCTTTCTTT
CDR3: CASSPRGGAMNTEAFF